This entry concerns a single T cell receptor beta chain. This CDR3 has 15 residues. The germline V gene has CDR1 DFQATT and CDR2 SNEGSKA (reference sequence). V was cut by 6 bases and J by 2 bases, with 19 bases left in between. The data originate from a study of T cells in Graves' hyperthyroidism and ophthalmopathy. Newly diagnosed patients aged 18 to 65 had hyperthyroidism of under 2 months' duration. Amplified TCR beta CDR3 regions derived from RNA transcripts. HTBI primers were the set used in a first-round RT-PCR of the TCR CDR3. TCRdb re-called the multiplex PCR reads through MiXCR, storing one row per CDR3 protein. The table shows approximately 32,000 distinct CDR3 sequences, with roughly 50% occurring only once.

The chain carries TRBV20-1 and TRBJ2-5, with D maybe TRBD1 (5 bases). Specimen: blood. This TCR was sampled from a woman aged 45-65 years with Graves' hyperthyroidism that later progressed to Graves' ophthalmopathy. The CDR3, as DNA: TGCAGTGCGACAGTAGTCGGAGTTGAGCAAGAGACCCAGTACTTC. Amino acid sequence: CSATVVGVEQETQYF.